The following is a T cell receptor beta chain sequence with its context. The antigen is not known. This record belongs to a study of esophageal squamous cell carcinoma under preoperative chemotherapy. Turning to the study itself: Both tumor-infiltrating lymphocytes and peripheral blood T cells had their TCR repertoires profiled. Whole-study findings and limits: Paclitaxel-nedaplatin therapy caused immediate, substantial clonotype frequency changes. Peripheral T cells migrating into the tumor appeared to partly supply post-treatment tumor-infiltrating lymphocytes.

The V gene lost 3 bases and the J gene lost 4 bases, with 12 bases spanning the gap. CDR3 length: 14 amino acids. Germline V gene sequence: CDR1 MNHNS, CDR2 SASEGT. Time point of the sample: after preoperative PTX-NDP chemotherapy. TCRdb reanalysed the PCR reads using MiXCR and keeps one entry per CDR3 protein. This table holds about 32,000 distinct CDR3 sequences, 52% found once. The material was obtained from a patient given preoperative chemotherapy. This sequence was found in a human donor with esophageal squamous cell carcinoma. The donor label of this sample is uncertain. The chain recombines TRBV6-1 with TRBJ1-1, with a weak D call TRBD1 (5 bases). CDR3 sequence: CASSDPGDGTEAFF. Here the CDR3 DNA reads TGTGCCAGCAGTGACCCGGGGGATGGCACTGAAGCTTTCTTT.